This is a list of T cell receptor beta chains from one sample in a study of Ad26.COV2.S vaccination and SARS-CoV-2 variants. The protocol was immunoSEQ multiplex PCR, while the TCRdb copy is restricted to in-frame clones and leaves out a portion. Of about 350,000 clones listed, about 87% are singletons. Material: peripheral blood, obtained in a trial of Ad26.COV2.S vaccine versus placebo. Every receptor here comes from a person between 18 and 65 years old who received the Ad26.COV2.S COVID-19 vaccine or a placebo. CDR3s include the opening cysteine and the closing phenylalanine or tryptophan. A D gene is named only where the DNA matches it firmly. Size is omitted from some rows. Given values are once, few, many or a class for expanded clones.

V gene,J gene,clone size,D gene,CDR3 DNA,CDR3 protein
TRBV4-3,TRBJ2-3,.,TRBD2,TGCGCCAGCAGCCAAGAGGGGGGGAGCACAGATACGCAGTATTTT,CASSQEGGSTDTQYF
TRBV2,TRBJ2-7,once,.,TGTGCCAGCAGTGATGAGGCGACAGGAGAGGGTATCGACGAGCAGTACTTC,CASSDEATGEGIDEQYF
TRBV2,TRBJ2-2,once,.,TGTGCCAGCAGTGATACCAGGGAGCTGTTTTTT,CASSDTRELFF
TRBV30,TRBJ2-1,.,TRBD2,TGTGCCTGGAGTTTAGCGGGGGGGAGAAATGAGCAGTTCTTC,CAWSLAGGRNEQFF
TRBV14,TRBJ2-4,.,.,TGTGCCAGCAGCCCGAATCCCGCCCTGGGGGCGCGAGTCAAAAACATTCAGTACTTC,CASSPNPALGARVKNIQYF
TRBV19,TRBJ2-3,.,.,TGTGCCACCCTTCCGACATGGGGGAACACAGATACGCAGTATTTT,CATLPTWGNTDTQYF
TRBV24-1,TRBJ2-3,.,TRBD1,TGTGCCACCAGTGGGACAGGGGTGGCAGATACGCAGTATTTT,CATSGTGVADTQYF
TRBV2,TRBJ2-1,.,TRBD2,TGTGCCAGCAACCCCGGGACTAGCGGTTACAATGAGCAGTTCTTC,CASNPGTSGYNEQFF
TRBV27,TRBJ2-7,.,.,TGTGCCAGCAGTTCGGGACTGCCCTACGAGCAGTACTTC,CASSSGLPYEQYF
TRBV4-1,TRBJ1-2,.,.,TGCGCCAGCAGCCAAGACCCGGCCGCATTTAACTATGGCTACACCTTC,CASSQDPAAFNYGYTF
TRBV4-3,TRBJ2-1,.,TRBD1,TGCGCCAGCAGCCAAGGGACAGGGCAAGAGCAGTTCTTC,CASSQGTGQEQFF
TRBV19,TRBJ1-2,.,TRBD1,TGTGCCAGTAGTATAGGAACCGCGGGACAGGGGATTCTTAACTATGGCTACACCTTC,CASSIGTAGQGILNYGYTF
TRBV5-4,TRBJ1-5,.,.,TGTGCCAGCAGTTCCCTACCGGATCAGCCCCAGCATTTT,CASSSLPDQPQHF
TRBV6-5,TRBJ1-2,.,.,TGTGCCAGCAGTTACGGGGAGGAACCTAACTATGGCTACACCTTC,CASSYGEEPNYGYTF
TRBV5-1,TRBJ1-1,.,.,TGCGCCAGCAGCTTGCAGCTAAACACTGAAGCTTTCTTT,CASSLQLNTEAFF
TRBV5-6,TRBJ1-5,once,.,TGTGCCAGCAGCTTGGAAGGGGCGGGTCAGCCCCAGCATTTT,CASSLEGAGQPQHF
TRBV7-9,TRBJ2-7,.,.,TGTGCCAGCAGCTTAGACCCGTCGGTCGACGAGCAGTACTTC,CASSLDPSVDEQYF
TRBV7-2,TRBJ1-1,.,TRBD1,TGTGCCAGCAGCTTATCAGGACAGGGCAACCAAGCTTTCTTT,CASSLSGQGNQAFF
TRBV4-3,TRBJ1-1,.,.,TGCGCCAGCAGCCAAGACAGGACGAACACTGAAGCTTTCTTT,CASSQDRTNTEAFF
TRBV2,TRBJ1-4,.,.,TGTGCCAGCAGTGACGGCAGGGAGGCACGAGGAAAACTGTTTTTT,CASSDGREARGKLFF
TRBV27,TRBJ2-2,.,.,TGTGCCAGCAGTTTTCTCACCGGGGAGCTGTTTTTT,CASSFLTGELFF
TRBV19,TRBJ2-7,.,.,TGTGCCAGTAGTATTGGAGGGACAGACAGCTACGAGCAGTACTTC,CASSIGGTDSYEQYF
TRBV6-5,TRBJ2-7,.,.,TGTGCCAGCAGTTCCCAAATGAAGGCTGACGAGCAGTACTTC,CASSSQMKADEQYF
TRBV2,TRBJ1-6,.,.,TGTGCCAGCAGTGATAGAGGGGATTCACCCCTCCACTTT,CASSDRGDSPLHF
TRBV14,TRBJ1-1,once,.,TGTGCCGGCAGCCAAGTACAAGGAAACACTGAAGCTTTCTTT,CAGSQVQGNTEAFF
TRBV6-5,TRBJ1-3,.,TRBD1,TGTCAGACAGGGGTTTCAGGCAGTGGAAACACCATATATTTT,CQTGVSGSGNTIYF
TRBV29-1,TRBJ2-1,once,TRBD2,TGCAGCGTTCCCGGGACTAGCGGGGGGTCCTACAATGAGCAGTTCTTC,CSVPGTSGGSYNEQFF
TRBV5-1,TRBJ2-2,.,.,TGCGCCAGCAGCCCCGATGGCAGGGCCACCGGGGAGCTGTTTTTT,CASSPDGRATGELFF
TRBV27,TRBJ2-1,.,.,TGTGCCAGCAGTCAAAGGTGGGTGGGCTACAATGAGCAGTTCTTC,CASSQRWVGYNEQFF